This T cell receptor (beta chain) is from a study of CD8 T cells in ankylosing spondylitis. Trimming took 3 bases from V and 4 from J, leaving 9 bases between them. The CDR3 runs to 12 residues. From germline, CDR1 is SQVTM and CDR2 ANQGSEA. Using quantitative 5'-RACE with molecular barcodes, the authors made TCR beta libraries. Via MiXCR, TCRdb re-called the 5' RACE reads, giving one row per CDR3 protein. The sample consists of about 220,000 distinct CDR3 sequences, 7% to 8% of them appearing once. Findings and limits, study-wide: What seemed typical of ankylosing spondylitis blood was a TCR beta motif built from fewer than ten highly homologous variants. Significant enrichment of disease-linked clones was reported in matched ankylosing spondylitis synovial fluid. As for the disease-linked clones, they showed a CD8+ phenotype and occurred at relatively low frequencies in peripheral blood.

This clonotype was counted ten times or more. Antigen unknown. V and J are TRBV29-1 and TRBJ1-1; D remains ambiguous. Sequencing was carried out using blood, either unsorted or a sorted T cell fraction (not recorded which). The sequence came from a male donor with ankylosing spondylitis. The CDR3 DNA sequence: TGCAGCGTTGACGGCAGGCCCACTGAAGCTTTCTTT. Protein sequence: CSVDGRPTEAFF.